Listed here are 22 T cell receptor beta chains from one sample, sequenced in a study of immune cell composition in non-small cell lung cancer. Normal lung was sampled as far from the tumour as possible, at least 3 cm. The table came from immunoSEQ multiplex PCR; TCRdb's copy has only in-frame clones and leaves some out. The table lists roughly 3,000 clones, 60% to 85% of them singletons. Sequenced input: non-adjacent lung tissue. These receptors came from a human donor with non-small cell lung cancer.

In this sample, this clone turned up a few times. The V and J genes are TRBV5-1 and TRBJ1-2, with D perhaps matching TRBD1 (6 bases). Germline V CDR1 and CDR2: SGHRS, YFSETQ. Trimming cost V 4 bases and J 4 bases, with 14 bases left between them. The CDR3 is 14 residues long. For the CDR3, the DNA is TGCGCCAGCAGCCTCCGACAGGTTGGCTATGGCTACACCTTC. This gives the protein CASSLRQVGYGYTF.

The V call is TRBV7-2, the J call TRBJ2-4; maybe TRBD2 (6 bases). V shed 4 bases and J shed 1 base, with 17 bases lying between them. In germline, CDR1 is SGHTA, CDR2 FQGNSA. CDR3 length equals 17 residues. In DNA form, the CDR3 reads TGTGCCAGCAGCTCCGAGGGTGGGGGGTTCGCCAAAAACATTCAGTACTTC. Translating it yields CASSSEGGGFAKNIQYF.

The gene calls are TRBV18 and TRBJ2-7; tentatively, D is TRBD1 (5 bases). The germline V gene has CDR1 KGHSH and CDR2 LQKENI. The CDR3 totals 12 residues. The germline V and J ends were trimmed by 5 bases and 3 bases, with 8 bases remaining between them. This CDR3 reads CASSSDIYEQYF. The CDR3 bases are TGTGCCAGCTCATCGGACATCTACGAGCAGTACTTC.

The chain has TRBV29-1 and TRBJ2-5; D is possibly TRBD1 (5 bases). Germline V gene lookup returns CDR1 SQVTM and CDR2 ANQGSEA. Trimming stripped 5 bases from V and 2 bases from J, with 9 bases between. CDR3 size: 12 residues. CDR3 residues: CSVWTLQETQYF. The CDR3 bases are TGCAGCGTTTGGACACTTCAAGAGACCCAGTACTTC.

The chain is built from TRBV5-1 and TRBJ2-3; 13 bases align to TRBD2. The CDR3 loop spans 15 amino acids. Per germline, CDR1 SGHRS and CDR2 YFSETQ. The V and J ends lost 1 base and 6 bases, in that order; junction bases with no gene match: 2. CDR3 in amino acids: CASSLTSGGADTQYF. DNA of the CDR3: TGCGCCAGCAGCTTGACTAGCGGGGGGGCGGATACGCAGTATTTT.

This rearrangement joins TRBV13 to TRBJ2-7, with a possible D match to TRBD2 (5 bases). V was trimmed by 0 bases and J by 3 bases, leaving 9 bases between them. This CDR3 is 14 amino acids long. The germline CDR1 and CDR2 sequences are PRHDT and FYEKMQ (reference sequence). In nucleotides, the CDR3 is TGTGCCAGCAGCTTAGGATCGGGGAGCTACGAGCAGTACTTC. Encoded protein: CASSLGSGSYEQYF.

The V call is TRBV7-2, the J call TRBJ2-1; TRBD2 matches 8 bases. Per the germline V gene, CDR1 is SGHTA and CDR2 is FQGNSA. The junction had 10 bases not matched to a gene; V was cut back by 3 bases and J by 6 bases. This CDR3 region has 16 residues. This chain's CDR3 is CASSLGGGTGSNEQFF. The CDR3 DNA sequence: TGTGCCAGCAGCTTGGGCGGGGGGACTGGATCCAATGAGCAGTTCTTC.

The chain uses TRBV4-2 and TRBJ2-1, with D maybe TRBD2 (5 bases). V lost 1 base, J lost 0 bases, and 13 bases lay in between. Germline CDR1 reads LGHNA; CDR2 reads YNFKEQ. The CDR3 sequence is 17 residues long. The DNA of the CDR3 is TGTGCCAGCAGCCAAGGACTAAGCCTAAACTCCTACAATGAGCAGTTCTTC. Translation gives CASSQGLSLNSYNEQFF.

The V gene is TRBV19, the J gene TRBJ1-2; D gene uncertain. CDR3 length: 14 residues. V shed 5 bases and J shed 6 bases, with 16 bases lying between them. CDR1 and CDR2 from the germline V gene are LNHDA and SQIVND (reference sequence). The chain's CDR3 is CASSVVTVTDGYTF. CDR3 coding DNA: TGTGCCAGTAGTGTAGTAACAGTAACGGATGGCTACACCTTC.

As DNA, the CDR3 is TGTGCCAGCAGTGAAAAGTTACTGCGGGGGGCGGAGACCCAGTACTTC. It encodes CASSEKLLRGAETQYF. The chain carries TRBV2 and TRBJ2-5; 8 bases are shared with TRBD2. This CDR3 region has 16 residues. J lost 5 bases, V lost 2 bases, and 10 bases had no gene match. In germline, CDR1 is SNHLY, CDR2 FYNNEI.

The gene calls are TRBV29-1 and TRBJ1-1, with D possibly TRBD1 on 6 matching bases. The CDR3 length is 13 residues. Trimming cost V 4 bases and J 2 bases, with 11 bases left between them. CDR1 is SQVTM and CDR2 is ANQGSEA in the germline V gene. The CDR3 DNA sequence: TGCAGCGTTGGGGCCAGGGGTAACACTGAAGCTTTCTTT. It encodes CSVGARGNTEAFF.

The chain's CDR3 is CASSEPTGPGELFF. CDR3 coding DNA: TGTGCCAGCAGTGAACCGACAGGGCCCGGGGAGCTGTTTTTT. V and J are TRBV6-1 and TRBJ2-2; 7 nucleotides match TRBD1. The CDR3 runs 14 residues. V lost 2 bases and J lost 6; bases outside the gene matches: 3. Germline-derived CDR1 and CDR2 are MNHNS and SASEGT.

This clone was detected only a few times. V gene TRBV10-1 combines with J gene TRBJ1-5; possible D gene TRBD1, 6 bases. The CDR3 spans 16 residues. V lost 5 bases and J 1 base, leaving 15 bases between the germline ends. Germline V gene lookup returns CDR1 WNHNN and CDR2 SYGVQD (reference sequence). The CDR3 sequence: CASSRGAGVSNQPQHF. DNA of the CDR3: TGCGCCAGCAGTCGTGGTGCAGGGGTGAGCAATCAGCCCCAGCATTTT.

This clone showed up just once. The chain joins TRBV18 to TRBJ2-5, with a weak D call TRBD1 (6 bases). The germline V gene has CDR1 KGHSH and CDR2 LQKENI. The CDR3 covers 16 residues. V shed 2 bases and J shed 4 bases, with 17 bases lying between them. The CDR3 protein is CASSPIGVGARETQYF. As DNA, the CDR3 is TGTGCCAGCTCACCAATTGGGGTGGGGGCAAGAGAGACCCAGTACTTC.

The chain is built from TRBV23-1 and TRBJ2-5; 8 bases are a match to TRBD2. TRBV23-1 is annotated as an ORF whose role is uncertain. V was pared by 6 bases and J by 2 bases, with 14 bases of the junction left unmatched. The CDR3 runs 17 residues. The CDR3 nucleotides read TGCGCCAGCAGCTCCCCCCGGGAAGCGGGGGTTCAAGAGACCCAGTACTTC. This encodes CASSSPREAGVQETQYF.

This rearrangement joins TRBV7-9 to TRBJ2-5, with TRBD2 matching over 7 bases. The germline CDR1 and CDR2 sequences are SEHNR and FQNEAQ (reference sequence). V was pared by 2 bases and J by 5 bases, with 2 bases of the junction left unmatched. CDR3 length equals 13 residues. The CDR3 coding sequence is TGTGCCAGCAGCTTATGGGGGGGGGAGACCCAGTACTTC. As protein: CASSLWGGETQYF.

The chain links TRBV27 to TRBJ2-5; 8 bases align to TRBD1. J was trimmed by 4 bases and V by 2 bases; bases with no gene match: 6. CDR1 MNHEY and CDR2 SMNVEV come from the germline V gene (reference sequence). The CDR3 is 15 amino acids. CDR3 region: CASSLGTGRRETQYF. The CDR3, as DNA: TGTGCCAGCAGTTTAGGGACAGGTAGAAGAGAGACCCAGTACTTC.

The chain combines TRBV6-1 with TRBJ1-2; D might be TRBD1 (5 bases). The CDR3 runs to 13 residues. V lost 6 bases, J lost 2 bases, and 10 bases lay in between. The germline gives CDR1 MNHNS, CDR2 SASEGT. CDR3 loop: CASRPDSNYGYTF. As DNA, the CDR3 is TGTGCCAGCAGACCTGACAGCAACTATGGCTACACCTTC.

The chain recombines TRBV27 with TRBJ1-5, with D possibly being TRBD1 (5 bases). V was cut by 5 bases and J by 0 bases, with 14 bases left in between. The germline CDR1 and CDR2 sequences are MNHEY and SMNVEV (reference sequence). The CDR3 totals 16 residues. DNA of the CDR3: TGTGCCAGCAGTCCACTTCGACAGTATAGCAATCAGCCCCAGCATTTT. As protein: CASSPLRQYSNQPQHF.

The genes are TRBV7-6 and TRBJ1-1; D is unclear. The V end was cut by 0 bases, the J end by 2 bases, with 19 bases between. This CDR3 is built from 18 residues. CDR1 is SGHVS, CDR2 FNYEAQ, per germline. The CDR3 is CASSLAPPLDTLNTEAFF. The CDR3 DNA reads TGTGCCAGCAGCTTAGCCCCCCCCCTCGACACCCTAAACACTGAAGCTTTCTTT.

The sample holds one count of this clone. The chain carries TRBV7-8 and TRBJ2-1, with TRBD1 as a possible D gene (5 bases). Germline lookup yields CDR1 SGHVS and CDR2 FQNEAQ. The germline V and J ends were trimmed by 3 bases and 4 bases, with 7 bases remaining between them. This CDR3 is 13 amino acids long. CDR3 sequence: CASSFQGYNEQFF. DNA for the CDR3: TGTGCCAGCAGCTTTCAGGGTTACAATGAGCAGTTCTTC.

This clone was detected only a few times. The chain joins TRBV7-9 to TRBJ2-7, with 9 bases that match TRBD2. Germline CDR1 and CDR2: SEHNR and FQNEAQ (reference sequence). The CDR3 is 15 residues long. Trimming took 5 bases from V and 2 from J; bases not matched to a gene: 7. The CDR3 spells CASSPGLAGPYEQYF. The DNA for the CDR3 is TGTGCCAGCAGCCCCGGGCTAGCGGGGCCCTACGAGCAGTACTTC.